This T cell receptor beta chain was identified during a study of post-analysis software for immune sequencing data. General study points: F measure showed strong co-clustering of same-batch samples. The study found TRBV5-6, TRBV5-1 and TRBV20-1 among 4 or 5 TRBV segments more frequent in patients than controls.

Each TCR beta cDNA library carried unique molecular identifiers. A population of about 0.95 to 11 million T cells gave rise to around 480,000 cDNA molecules. TCRdb analysed the PCR reads with MiXCR anew, one entry per CDR3 protein. The repertoire consists of about 540,000 distinct CDR3 sequences, with 30% to 40% occurring once and the leading ten covering 4.5% to 7.5%. This CDR3 spans 13 amino acids. Trimming stripped 4 bases from V and 9 bases from J, with 18 bases between. Looked up from germline, CDR1 is SQVTM and CDR2 is ANQGSEA. The sample holds a few counts of this clonotype. Its antigen is still unknown.

The sample consisted of blood. V usage is TRBV29-1 and J usage is TRBJ2-5, with D possibly matching TRBD2 (5 bases). This TCR derives from a girl under 18 with multiple sclerosis. For the CDR3, the DNA is TGCAGCGTTGCCCCGACTAAGGATGGATCCCAGTACTTC. Translated, it gives CSVAPTKDGSQYF.